The T cell receptor beta chain described here comes from a study of T cell repertoires in cytomegalovirus infection. As for the study in general: It was the public TCR beta signatures that indicated both CMV infection and matching HLA type.

Germline CDR1 and CDR2: DFQATT and SNEGSKA (reference sequence). The CDR3 length is 19 residues. After removal of 5 bases from V and 0 bases from J, the junction contained 12 bases not matched to a gene. Remarks on this clonotype: Antigen: not known.

TCRdb analysed the reads with MiXCR anew, one entry per CDR3 protein. The repertoire consists of 550,000 to 700,000 distinct CDR3 sequences, with just under 40% occurring once and the leading ten covering 48%. This receptor was obtained from a human donor in good health (CMV status not recorded). Some clones in this sample may be carry-over from other donors' samples. The input for sequencing was cultured PBMCs, taken from culture after CMV antigen stimulation. The V and J genes are TRBV20-1 and TRBJ2-1; TRBD2 matches 14 bases. CDR3 loop: CSAAKPGLAGARSYNEQFF. In DNA, the CDR3 is TGCAGTGCTGCAAAACCGGGACTAGCGGGAGCGCGCTCCTACAATGAGCAGTTCTTC.